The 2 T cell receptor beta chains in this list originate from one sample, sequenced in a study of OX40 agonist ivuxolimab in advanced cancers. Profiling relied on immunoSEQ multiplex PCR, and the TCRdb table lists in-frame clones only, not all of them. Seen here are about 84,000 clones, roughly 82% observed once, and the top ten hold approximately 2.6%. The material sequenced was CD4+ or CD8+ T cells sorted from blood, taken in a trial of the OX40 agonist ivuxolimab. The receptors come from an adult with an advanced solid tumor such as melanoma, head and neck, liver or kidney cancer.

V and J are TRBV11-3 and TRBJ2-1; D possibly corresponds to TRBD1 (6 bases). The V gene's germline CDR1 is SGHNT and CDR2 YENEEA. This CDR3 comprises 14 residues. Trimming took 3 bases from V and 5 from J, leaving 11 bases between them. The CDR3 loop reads CASSFGDTDNEQFF. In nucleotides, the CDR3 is TGTGCCAGCAGCTTCGGGGACACCGACAATGAGCAGTTCTTC.

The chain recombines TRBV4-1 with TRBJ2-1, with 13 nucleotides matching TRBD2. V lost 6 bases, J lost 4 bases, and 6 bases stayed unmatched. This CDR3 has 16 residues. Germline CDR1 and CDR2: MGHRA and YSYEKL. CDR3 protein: CASRPILAGGYNEQFF. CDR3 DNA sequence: TGCGCCAGCAGGCCCATACTAGCGGGGGGGTACAATGAGCAGTTCTTC.